These 15 T cell receptor beta chains originate from one sample sequenced in a study of identical twins. One entry per CDR3 protein, called by TCRdb with MiXCR from the 5' RACE reads. The repertoire holds more than 400,000 distinct CDR3 sequences, with 12% to 15% as singletons. This sample was shared with a second study, whose subject was yellow fever vaccine responses in identical twins.

The sequenced sample consisted of CD4+ T cells sorted from blood. The receptor set was obtained from a woman between 18 and 29 years old in good health.

The V gene is TRBV28, the J gene TRBJ2-3; 7 bases fit TRBD2. V shed 5 bases and J 4 bases; nucleotides not matched to a gene: 12. This CDR3 has 16 residues. Germline V CDR1 and CDR2: MDHEN, SYDVKM. This CDR3 reads CASSAGVGLVSDTQYF. CDR3 coding DNA: TGTGCCAGCAGTGCGGGCGTAGGACTAGTATCAGATACGCAGTATTTT.

This clonotype was seen a few times. The chain uses TRBV6-5 and TRBJ1-3; D is possibly TRBD1 (6 bases). The ends were cut back, 0 bases at V and 0 bases at J, with 15 bases in the middle. This CDR3 contains 18 residues. From germline, CDR1 is MNHEY and CDR2 SVGAGI. The CDR3, as DNA: TGTGCCAGCAGTTACTCCTTGGGACAACTGAGCTCTGGAAACACCATATATTTT. It is translated as CASSYSLGQLSSGNTIYF.

This clonotype was recorded a few times. J is TRBJ1-1 and V is TRBV10-3; the D gene is possibly TRBD1 (6 bases). V lost 8 bases, J lost 4 bases, and 8 bases lay in between. Germline-derived CDR1 and CDR2 are ENHRY and SYGVKD. The CDR3 length is 11 residues. The CDR3 region has the DNA TGTGCCATCCGGGACACCACTGAAGCTTTCTTT. This gives the protein CAIRDTTEAFF.

The rearrangement uses TRBV25-1 and TRBJ2-4; no clear D. The CDR3 extends over 13 amino acids. Between the trimmed V and J ends, which lost 0 bases and 7 bases, there was a span of 7 bases. The germline V gene has CDR1 MGHDK and CDR2 SYGVNS. CDR3 amino acids: CASSEYGPNIQYF. The CDR3 DNA sequence: TGTGCCAGCAGTGAATATGGCCCCAACATTCAGTACTTC.

This clonotype has just a few counts. The chain recombines TRBV11-2 with TRBJ1-5; unclear D gene. Trimming took 3 bases from V and 3 from J, leaving 9 bases between them. The CDR3 sequence is 14 residues long. Germline CDR1 and CDR2: SGHAT and FQNNGV. The CDR3 sequence: CASSFPPDNQPQHF. As DNA, the CDR3 is TGTGCCAGCAGCTTCCCTCCGGACAATCAGCCCCAGCATTTT.

V is TRBV24-1 and J is TRBJ1-2, with 7 bases aligning to TRBD1. The V and J ends lost 4 bases and 9 bases, in that order; junction bases with no gene match: 7. Germline lookup yields CDR1 KGHDR and CDR2 SFDVKD. This CDR3 is built from 13 residues. The DNA for the CDR3 is TGTGCCACCAGTGACCCGGACAGGAGGCGCTACACCTTC. Translation gives CATSDPDRRRYTF.

This clonotype was counted a few times. The J gene is TRBJ2-5, the V gene TRBV5-5; possible D gene TRBD1, 5 bases. V dropped 0 bases and J dropped 1 base, with 10 bases sitting between them. There are 15 residues in the CDR3. Germline V CDR1 and CDR2: SGHKS, YYEKEE (reference sequence). In nucleotides, the CDR3 is TGTGCCAGCAGCTTGGGGCTGGGGCTCCAAGAGACCCAGTACTTC. Its protein is CASSLGLGLQETQYF.

This clonotype came up a few times. J is TRBJ2-3 and V is TRBV29-1; a weak D match, TRBD2 (5 bases). V was shortened by 4 bases and J by 3 bases, with 11 bases between the two germline ends. The V gene's germline CDR1 is SQVTM and CDR2 ANQGSEA. The CDR3 covers 13 residues. The CDR3: CSVARGSTDTQYF. CDR3 coding DNA: TGCAGCGTTGCTAGAGGGAGTACAGATACGCAGTATTTT.

There are a few counts of this clonotype. The V call is TRBV6-1, the J call TRBJ2-7; TRBD2 is a possible D gene (6 bases). The V end lost 6 bases, the J end lost 4 bases, and 19 bases lay between the germline ends. The CDR3 has 15 residues. The germline CDR1 and CDR2 sequences are MNHNS and SASEGT. The CDR3 nucleotides are TGTGCCAGCAGGAAGGGCCCGGAGGGAATGTACGAGCAGTACGTC. Protein product: CASRKGPEGMYEQYV.

The rearrangement links TRBV7-2 to TRBJ1-1; D possibly corresponds to TRBD1 (5 bases). Germline CDR1 reads SGHTA; CDR2 reads FQGNSA. V lost 1 base to trimming and J lost 8 bases, with 14 bases between them. This CDR3 has 14 residues. The CDR3 is CASSLVGAWGEAFF. The CDR3 DNA reads as TGTGCCAGCAGCTTAGTCGGCGCCTGGGGGGAAGCTTTCTTT.

This clonotype has a handful of counts. The chain joins TRBV5-1 to TRBJ1-5, with no clear D. The CDR3 runs 15 residues. With 4 bases removed from V and 4 bases from J, the gap between germline ends came to 15 bases. The germline gives CDR1 SGHRS, CDR2 YFSETQ. This CDR3 reads CASSPLGQQNQPQHF. The CDR3 DNA reads TGCGCCAGCAGCCCGTTAGGGCAGCAAAATCAGCCCCAGCATTTT.

This clonotype has a handful of counts. The chain uses TRBV2 and TRBJ2-5; D gene ambiguous. The V and J ends lost 0 bases and 1 base respectively, with 9 bases between them. CDR1 SNHLY and CDR2 FYNNEI come from the germline V gene. This CDR3 region has 15 residues. CDR3 residues: CASSEAHLAQETQYF. The CDR3 DNA reads as TGTGCCAGCAGTGAAGCCCACCTGGCCCAAGAGACCCAGTACTTC.

About this clonotype: A much larger clone lies a single base off, so this may be a read error. The V call is TRBV28, the J call TRBJ1-1; weak D call: TRBD1 (6 bases). The germline V gene encodes CDR1 MDHEN and CDR2 SYDVKM. The V and J ends lost 3 bases and 3 bases respectively, with 8 bases between them. This CDR3 contains 13 residues. CDR3 nucleotides: TGTGCCAGCAGTTTCGGGGGGCACACTGAAGCTTTCTTT. This sequence encodes CASSFGGHTEAFF.

This clonotype came up a few times. The chain employs TRBV6-2 or TRBV6-3 and TRBJ1-2; D might be TRBD1 (6 bases). V was shortened by 6 bases and J by 6 bases, with 14 bases between the two germline ends. Germline CDR1 MNHEY, CDR2 SVGEGT. CDR3 length: 13 residues. The CDR3 reads CASSPPGGHGYTF. The CDR3 DNA reads TGTGCCAGCAGCCCCCCCGGGGGCCATGGCTACACCTTC.

The rearrangement joins TRBV4-2 to TRBJ2-5; possibly TRBD2 for D (7 bases). Germline assignment: CDR1 LGHNA and CDR2 YNFKEQ. The V end lost 7 bases, the J end lost 1 base, and 19 bases lay between the germline ends. The CDR3 contains 16 residues. The CDR3 region has the DNA TGTGCCAGCAAGTCCGTTGGCGGGGGCCCCCAAGAGACCCAGTACTTC. Translating it yields CASKSVGGGPQETQYF.